This T cell receptor beta chain appears in the sequencing data of a study of regulatory T cells in long-lasting Graves disease. Time point denoted: newly diagnosed GD, antithyroid drugs for less than 3 months. Extracted PBMC RNA gave rise to the TCR library. With V trimmed by 4 bases and J by 0 bases, 4 bases remained unmatched. This CDR3 has 16 residues. CDR1 is SGHVS and CDR2 is FQNEAQ in the germline V gene. CDR3-region Arm-PCR and iRepertoire HTBI primers produced the TCR beta libraries. MiXCR was run by TCRdb on the multiplex PCR reads, yielding one entry per CDR3 protein. Of 320,000 or so distinct CDR3 sequences detected, 15% to 20% appear once; the ten largest clones hold about 39%.

Sequences were derived from peripheral blood mononuclear cells (PBMCs), sampled at new diagnosis, from a patient treated with antithyroid drugs. The chain joins TRBV7-8 to TRBJ2-5; 11 bases align to TRBD2. The receptor comes from a female donor with Graves disease. Written as DNA, the CDR3 is TGTGCCAGCAGCTACGGGACTAGCGGTAACCAAGAGACCCAGTACTTC. It specifies CASSYGTSGNQETQYF.